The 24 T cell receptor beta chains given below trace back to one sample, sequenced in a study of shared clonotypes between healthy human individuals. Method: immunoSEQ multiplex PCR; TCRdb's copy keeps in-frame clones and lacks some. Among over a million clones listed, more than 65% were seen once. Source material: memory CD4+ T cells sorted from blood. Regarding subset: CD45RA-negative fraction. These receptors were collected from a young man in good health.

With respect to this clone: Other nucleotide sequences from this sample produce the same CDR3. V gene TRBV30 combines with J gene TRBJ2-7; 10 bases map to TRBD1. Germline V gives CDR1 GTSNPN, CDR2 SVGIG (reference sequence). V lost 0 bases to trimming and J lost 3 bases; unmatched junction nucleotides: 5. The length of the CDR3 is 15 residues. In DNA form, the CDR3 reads TGTGCCTGGAGTGTACGAGGGACAGGGGTCTACGAGCAGTACTTC. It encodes CAWSVRGTGVYEQYF.

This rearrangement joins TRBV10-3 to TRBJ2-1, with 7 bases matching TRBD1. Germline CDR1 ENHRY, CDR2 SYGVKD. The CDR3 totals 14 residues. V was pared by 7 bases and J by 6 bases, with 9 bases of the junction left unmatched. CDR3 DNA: TGTGCCATCACCGAGACAGGGAAGGGCAATGAGCAGTTCTTC. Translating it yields CAITETGKGNEQFF.

The chain's CDR3 is CASSPGQGRSYGYTF. The CDR3 bases are TGTGCCAGCAGCCCTGGGCAGGGACGCAGCTATGGCTACACCTTC. The chain has TRBV27 and TRBJ1-2, with TRBD1 as a possible D gene (5 bases). The CDR3 totals 15 residues. Per germline, CDR1 MNHEY and CDR2 SMNVEV (reference sequence). The ends were cut back, 6 bases at V and 4 bases at J, with 18 bases in the middle.

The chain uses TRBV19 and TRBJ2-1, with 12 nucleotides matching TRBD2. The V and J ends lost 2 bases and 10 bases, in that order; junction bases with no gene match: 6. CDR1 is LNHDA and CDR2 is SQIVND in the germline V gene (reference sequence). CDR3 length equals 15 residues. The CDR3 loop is CASSIPELAGGEQFF. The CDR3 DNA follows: TGTGCCAGTAGTATACCCGAACTAGCGGGGGGAGAGCAGTTCTTC.

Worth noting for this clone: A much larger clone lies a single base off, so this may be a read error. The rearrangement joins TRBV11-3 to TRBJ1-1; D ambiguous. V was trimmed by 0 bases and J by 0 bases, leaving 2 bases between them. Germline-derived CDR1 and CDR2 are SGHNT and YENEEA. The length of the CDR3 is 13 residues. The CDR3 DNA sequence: TGTGCCAGCAGCTTAGATTTGAACACTGAAGCTTTCTTT. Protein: CASSLDLNTEAFF.

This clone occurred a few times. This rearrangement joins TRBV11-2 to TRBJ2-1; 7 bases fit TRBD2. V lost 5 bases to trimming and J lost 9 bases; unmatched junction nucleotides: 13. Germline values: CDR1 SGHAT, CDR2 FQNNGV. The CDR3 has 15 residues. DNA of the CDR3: TGTGCCAGCAGCACTAGCGTTTTGGGGCGGGGTGAGCAGTTCTTC. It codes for CASSTSVLGRGEQFF. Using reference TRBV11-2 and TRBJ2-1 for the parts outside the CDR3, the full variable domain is EAGVAQSPRYKIIEKRQSVAFWCNPISGHATLYWYQQILGQGPKLLIQFQNNGVVDDSQLPKDRFSAERLKGVDSTLKIQPAKLEDSAVYLCASSTSVLGRGEQFFGPGTRLTVL.

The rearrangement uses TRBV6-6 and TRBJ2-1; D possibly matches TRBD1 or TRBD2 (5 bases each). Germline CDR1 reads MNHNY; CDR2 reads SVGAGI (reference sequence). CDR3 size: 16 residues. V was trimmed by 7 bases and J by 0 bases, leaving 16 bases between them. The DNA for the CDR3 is TGTGCCAGCATCAAACGGGGCAGTAGCTCCTACAATGAGCAGTTCTTC. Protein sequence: CASIKRGSSSYNEQFF.

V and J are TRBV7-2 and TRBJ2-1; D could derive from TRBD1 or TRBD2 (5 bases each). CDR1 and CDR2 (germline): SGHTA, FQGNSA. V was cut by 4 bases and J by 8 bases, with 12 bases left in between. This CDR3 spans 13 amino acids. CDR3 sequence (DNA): TGTGCCAGCAGCTCGGGACCCTCGGATGAGCAGTTCTTC. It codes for CASSSGPSDEQFF. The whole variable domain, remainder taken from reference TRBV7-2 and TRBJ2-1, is GAGVSQSPSNKVTEKGKDVELRCDPISGHTALYWYRQSLGQGLEFLIYFQGNSAPDKSGLPSDRFSAERTGGSVSTLTIQRTQQEDSAVYLCASSSGPSDEQFFGPGTRLTVL.

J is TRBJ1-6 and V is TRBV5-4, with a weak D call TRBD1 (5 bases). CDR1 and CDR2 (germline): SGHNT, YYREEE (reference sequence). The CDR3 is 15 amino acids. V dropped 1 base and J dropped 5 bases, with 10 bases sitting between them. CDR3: CASSLRGGNNSPLHF. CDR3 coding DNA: TGTGCCAGCAGCTTGAGGGGTGGTAATAATTCACCCCTCCACTTT.

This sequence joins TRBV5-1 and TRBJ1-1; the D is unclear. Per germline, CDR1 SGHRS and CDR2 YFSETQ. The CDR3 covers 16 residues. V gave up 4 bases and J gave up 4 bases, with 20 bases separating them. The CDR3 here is CASSDPFMGFRTEAFF. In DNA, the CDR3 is TGCGCCAGCAGCGACCCCTTTATGGGGTTCCGCACTGAAGCTTTCTTT.

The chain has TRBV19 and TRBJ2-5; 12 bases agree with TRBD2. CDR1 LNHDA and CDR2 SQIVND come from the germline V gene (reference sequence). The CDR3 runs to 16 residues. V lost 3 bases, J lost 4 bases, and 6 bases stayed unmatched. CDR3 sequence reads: CASSMTSGSVSETQYF. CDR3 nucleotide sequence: TGTGCCAGTAGTATGACTAGCGGGAGTGTGTCAGAGACCCAGTACTTC. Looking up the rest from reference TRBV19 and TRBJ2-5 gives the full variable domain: DGGITQSPKYLFRKEGQNVTLSCEQNLNHDAMYWYRQDPGQGLRLIYYSQIVNDFQKGDIAEGYSVSREKKESFPLTVTSAQKNPTAFYLCASSMTSGSVSETQYFGPGTRLLVL.

The CDR3 sequence is CATSGSGTKETQYF. In DNA form, the CDR3 reads TGTGCCACCAGCGGCTCAGGGACAAAAGAGACCCAGTACTTC. V gene TRBV15 combines with J gene TRBJ2-5; possibly TRBD1 for D (6 bases). CDR3 length equals 14 residues. Trimming pared 5 bases from V and 3 bases from J, leaving 13 bases between. Germline V lookup: CDR1 LNHNV, CDR2 YYDKDF (reference sequence). Together with reference TRBV15 and TRBJ2-5, the CDR3 gives the full variable domain: DAMVIQNPRYQVTQFGKPVTLSCSQTLNHNVMYWYQQKSSQAPKLLFHYYDKDFNNEADTPDNFQSRRPNTSFCFLDIRSPGLGDTAMYLCATSGSGTKETQYFGPGTRLLVL.

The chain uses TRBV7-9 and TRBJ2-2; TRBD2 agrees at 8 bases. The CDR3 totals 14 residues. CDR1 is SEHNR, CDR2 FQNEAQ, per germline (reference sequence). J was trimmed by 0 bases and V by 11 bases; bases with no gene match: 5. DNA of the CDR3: TGTGCCCTACGTAGCGGGGCGAACACCGGGGAGCTGTTTTTT. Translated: CALRSGANTGELFF.

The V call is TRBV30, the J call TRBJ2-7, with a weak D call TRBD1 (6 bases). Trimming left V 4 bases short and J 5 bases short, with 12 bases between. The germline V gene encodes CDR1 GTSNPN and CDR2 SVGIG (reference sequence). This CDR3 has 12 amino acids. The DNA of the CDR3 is TGTGCCTGGAACCCAGGGGACCACGAGCAGTACTTC. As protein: CAWNPGDHEQYF.

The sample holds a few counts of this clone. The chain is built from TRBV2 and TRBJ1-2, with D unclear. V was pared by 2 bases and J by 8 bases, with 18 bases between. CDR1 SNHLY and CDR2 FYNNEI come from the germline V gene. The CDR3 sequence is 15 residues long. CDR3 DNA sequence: TGTGCCAGCAGTGAATTGGGTAGAGCCTTACCCGGCTACACCTTC. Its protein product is CASSELGRALPGYTF.

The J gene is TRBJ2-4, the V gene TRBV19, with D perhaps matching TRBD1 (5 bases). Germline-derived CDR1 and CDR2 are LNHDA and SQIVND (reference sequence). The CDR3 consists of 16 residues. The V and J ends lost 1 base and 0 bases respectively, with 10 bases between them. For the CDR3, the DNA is TGTGCCAGTAGTATAGCAGGGTCACTAGCCAAAAACATTCAGTACTTC. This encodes CASSIAGSLAKNIQYF.

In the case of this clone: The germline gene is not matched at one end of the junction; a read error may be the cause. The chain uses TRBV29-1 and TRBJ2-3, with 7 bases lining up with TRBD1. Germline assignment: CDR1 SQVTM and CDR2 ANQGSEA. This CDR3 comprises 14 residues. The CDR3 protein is CSVGQDRSTDTQYF. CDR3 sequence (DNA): TGCAGCGTTGGGCAGGACAGGAGCACTGATACGCAGTATTTT.

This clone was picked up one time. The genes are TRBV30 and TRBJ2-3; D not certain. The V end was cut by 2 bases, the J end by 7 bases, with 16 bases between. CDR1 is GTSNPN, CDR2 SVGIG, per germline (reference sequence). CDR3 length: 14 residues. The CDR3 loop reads CAWSPTGWRNTQYF. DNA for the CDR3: TGTGCCTGGAGTCCCACCGGGTGGAGAAATACGCAGTATTTT.

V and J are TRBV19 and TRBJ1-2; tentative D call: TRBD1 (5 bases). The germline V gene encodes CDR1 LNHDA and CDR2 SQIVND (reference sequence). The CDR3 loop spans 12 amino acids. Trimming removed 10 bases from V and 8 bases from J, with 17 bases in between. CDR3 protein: CANPIGGSGYTF. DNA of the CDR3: TGTGCCAACCCCATCGGGGGTAGCGGCTACACCTTC.

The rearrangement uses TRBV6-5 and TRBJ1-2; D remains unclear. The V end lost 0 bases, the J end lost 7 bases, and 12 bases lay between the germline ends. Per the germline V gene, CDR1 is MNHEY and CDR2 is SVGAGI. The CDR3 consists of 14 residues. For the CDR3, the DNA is TGTGCCAGCAGTTACTCTACACGGCTTTCTGGCTACACCTTC. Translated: CASSYSTRLSGYTF.

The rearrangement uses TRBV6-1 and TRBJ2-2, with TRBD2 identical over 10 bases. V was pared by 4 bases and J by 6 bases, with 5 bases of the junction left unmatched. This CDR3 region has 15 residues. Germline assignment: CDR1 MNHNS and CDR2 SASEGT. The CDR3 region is CASSALAGVSGELFF. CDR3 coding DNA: TGTGCCAGCAGTGCTCTAGCGGGAGTGTCCGGGGAGCTGTTTTTT.

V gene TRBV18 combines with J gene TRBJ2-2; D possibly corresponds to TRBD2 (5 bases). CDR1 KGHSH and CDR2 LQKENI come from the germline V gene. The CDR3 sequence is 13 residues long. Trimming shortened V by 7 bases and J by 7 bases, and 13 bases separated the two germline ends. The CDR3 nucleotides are TGTGCCAGCTATTCCCTGGAGGACGGGGAGCTGTTTTTT. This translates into CASYSLEDGELFF.

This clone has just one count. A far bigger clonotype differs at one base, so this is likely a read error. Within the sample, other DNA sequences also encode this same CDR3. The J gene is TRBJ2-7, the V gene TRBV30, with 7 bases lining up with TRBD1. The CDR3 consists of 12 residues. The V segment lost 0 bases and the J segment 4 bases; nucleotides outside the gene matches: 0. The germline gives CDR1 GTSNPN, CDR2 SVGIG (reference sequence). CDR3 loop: CAWSVQGYEQYF. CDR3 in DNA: TGTGCCTGGAGTGTACAGGGGTACGAGCAGTACTTC.

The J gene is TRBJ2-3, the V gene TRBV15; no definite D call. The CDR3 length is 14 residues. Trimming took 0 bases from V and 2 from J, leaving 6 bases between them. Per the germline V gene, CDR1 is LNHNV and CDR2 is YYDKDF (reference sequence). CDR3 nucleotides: TGTGCCACCAGCAGAGATGCAGTCACAGATACGCAGTATTTT. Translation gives CATSRDAVTDTQYF. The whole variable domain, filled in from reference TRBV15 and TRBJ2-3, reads DAMVIQNPRYQVTQFGKPVTLSCSQTLNHNVMYWYQQKSSQAPKLLFHYYDKDFNNEADTPDNFQSRRPNTSFCFLDIRSPGLGDTAMYLCATSRDAVTDTQYFGPGTRLTVL.